This TCR beta chain was retrieved from a study of T cells in Graves' hyperthyroidism and ophthalmopathy. Turning to the study itself: The authors collected peripheral blood at initial diagnosis, before any treatment.

CDR1 and CDR2 (germline): SGHRS, YFSETQ. Germline trimming cut 0 bases from V and 8 bases from J; bases unmatched to any gene: 8. The CDR3 is 17 amino acids. As to this clonotype: The target antigen is unknown.

A patient was excluded if there was uncontrolled infection, other autoimmune disease, pregnancy or lactation. Clinical symptoms, serum thyroxine and TRAb, thyroid ultrasound and orbital computed tomography were used for the diagnoses. Amplification targeted TCR beta CDR3 regions from RNA transcripts. Initially, a first-round RT-PCR of the TCR CDR3 employed the HTBI primer set. TCRdb re-called the multiplex PCR reads through MiXCR, storing one row per CDR3 protein. The sample has hundreds of thousands of distinct CDR3 sequences, around 20% seen once; the top ten hold 34%. General study findings and limits: The model foresaw ophthalmopathy a median approximately 6.3 months prior to onset.

Sequencing was performed on blood. The TCR was taken from a man aged 30 to 39 with Graves' ophthalmopathy. The rearrangement uses TRBV5-1 and TRBJ2-1; 13 bases map to TRBD2. The CDR3 region has the DNA TGCGCCAGCAGCTTGGCCGCACTAGCGGGAGGGAGGGATGAGCAGTTCTTC. Translation: CASSLAALAGGRDEQFF. The complete variable domain, with remaining parts taken from reference TRBV5-1 and TRBJ2-1, reads KAGVTQTPRYLIKTRGQQVTLSCSPISGHRSVSWYQQTPGQGLQFLFEYFSETQRNKGNFPGRFSGRQFSNSRSEMNVSTLELGDSALYLCASSLAALAGGRDEQFFGPGTRLTVL.